The 25 T cell receptor beta chains listed next were all sequenced from one sample in a study of post-analysis software for immune sequencing data. Prepared libraries of TCR beta cDNA carried unique molecular identifiers. TCRdb used MiXCR to reprocess the PCR reads, holding one entry per CDR3 protein. The sample lists roughly 180,000 distinct CDR3 sequences, roughly 30% occurring once. These receptors' antigens are unknown. The study, taken as a whole, reports: Patients had higher frequencies than controls of roughly 5 TRBV segments, including TRBV5-6, TRBV5-1 and TRBV20-1.

The sample comprised blood. Receptors were obtained from a girl between 5 and 17 years old with multiple sclerosis.

This clonotype was seen a few times. The rearrangement uses TRBV12-3 or TRBV12-4 and TRBJ2-3; 7 bases align to TRBD2. The V and J ends lost 7 bases and 6 bases, in that order; junction bases with no gene match: 10. The CDR3 is made up of 14 amino acids. This CDR3 reads CASTSWAGDDTQYF. The CDR3 DNA is TGTGCCAGCACCTCCTGGGCGGGAGACGATACGCAGTATTTT.

The count of this clonotype is one. A much larger clone is a single base away; this may be a read error. A read error is likely, as this CDR3 ends without the conserved phenylalanine or tryptophan. The chain has TRBV27 and TRBJ2-5, with no clear D. The J call is in doubt because the DNA end fits TRBJ2-7 better. CDR3 length: 13 residues. Germline CDR1 MNHEY, CDR2 SMNVEV (reference sequence). The CDR3 here is CASSLSPRHEQYS. The CDR3 nucleotides are TGTGCCAGCAGTTTATCTCCCAGGCACGAGCAGTACTCC.

This clonotype was found many times. The rearrangement joins TRBV27 to TRBJ2-6; 11 bases line up with TRBD2. The CDR3 length is 20 residues. V dropped 3 bases and J dropped 0; count of bases not matched to a gene: 10. Germline V gene data show CDR1 as MNHEY and CDR2 as SMNVEV (reference sequence). DNA of the CDR3: TGTGCCAGCAGTTTCCGGCTAGCGGGAGGTTCGATCTCTGGGGCCAACGTCCTGACTTTC. This gives the protein CASSFRLAGGSISGANVLTF.

On this clonotype: A read error may be the cause here, since a much bigger clone is one base away. The chain joins TRBV12-3 or TRBV12-4 to TRBJ2-1; weak D call: TRBD2 (6 bases). The CDR3 length is 14 residues. The CDR3 region is CASSLEGGASERFF. The CDR3, as DNA: TGTGCCAGCAGTTTAGAAGGCGGGGCCTCCGAGCGGTTCTTC.

This clonotype was counted at least ten times. V gene TRBV3-1 combines with J gene TRBJ2-1; the D is unclear. Germline CDR1 reads LGHDT; CDR2 reads YNNKEL (reference sequence). V dropped 1 base and J dropped 6 bases, with 4 bases sitting between them. The CDR3 sequence is 12 residues long. The CDR3 DNA reads TGTGCCAGCAGCCAAGTTTCCAATGAGCAGTTCTTC. Its protein product is CASSQVSNEQFF.

The sample holds a few counts of this clonotype. This chain joins TRBV6-1 and TRBJ1-1; D remains ambiguous. The V end lost 7 bases, the J end lost 0 bases, and 12 bases lay between the germline ends. This CDR3 is 14 amino acids long. CDR1 is MNHNS and CDR2 is SASEGT in the germline V gene. This CDR3 is CASTHGPMNTEAFF. In DNA form, the CDR3 reads TGTGCCAGCACTCATGGGCCCATGAACACTGAAGCTTTCTTT.

This chain links TRBV25-1 with TRBJ2-7; 9 bases are a match to TRBD2. V lost 3 bases and J lost 7; bases outside the gene matches: 10. Germline-derived CDR1 and CDR2 are MGHDK and SYGVNS. The CDR3 is 15 residues long. The CDR3 DNA reads TGTGCCAGCAGTGACTTCAAGCGGGGGGCGGGGGAGCAGTACTTC. As protein: CASSDFKRGAGEQYF.

About this clonotype: Since a much larger clone is just one base distant, this may be a read error. This chain links TRBV10-3 with TRBJ2-5; D may be TRBD1 (7 bases). The end of the DNA is better explained by TRBJ2-7, so the J call may be wrong. Germline CDR1 reads ENHRY; CDR2 reads SYGVKD. The CDR3 consists of 15 residues. Here the CDR3 DNA reads TGTACCATCAGTGAGCCGGGGGACAGCCAAGGCGAGCAGTACTTC. Translating gives CTISEPGDSQGEQYF.

Remarks on this clonotype: Compared with germline, one end of the junction differs, possibly owing to a read error. V and J are TRBV7-2 and TRBJ2-3, with D possibly matching TRBD2 (5 bases). Germline values: CDR1 SGHTA, CDR2 FQGNSA. The CDR3 contains 14 residues. CDR3 sequence reads: CASSLARAADTQYF. The DNA of the CDR3 is TGTGCCAGCAGCTTAGCGCGGGCAGCAGATACCCAGTATTTT.

This clonotype was seen only a few times. V usage is TRBV25-1 and J usage is TRBJ2-5; 9 bases map to TRBD1. Matching the DNA end better, TRBJ2-7 makes the J call doubtful. Per germline, CDR1 MGHDK and CDR2 SYGVNS. This CDR3 spans 14 amino acids. This CDR3 reads CASSEVTGGNEQYF. DNA for the CDR3: TGTGCCAGCAGTGAGGTTACAGGGGGCAACGAGCAGTACTTC.

This chain uses TRBV5-1 with TRBJ1-6; maybe TRBD1 (5 bases). Trimming removed 4 bases at V and 13 bases at J, with 21 bases between. CDR3 length equals 15 residues. Germline loops: CDR1 SGHRS, CDR2 YFSETQ. This chain's CDR3 is CASSEGPRRGSPLHF. DNA for the CDR3: TGCGCCAGCAGCGAGGGACCCCGACGAGGGTCGCCCCTCCACTTT.

The V and J genes are TRBV5-8 and TRBJ1-2, with 7 bases that match TRBD1. Germline V lookup: CDR1 SGHTS, CDR2 YDEGEE. V dropped 0 bases and J dropped 4; count of bases not matched to a gene: 6. The CDR3 covers 15 residues. This CDR3 reads CASSLGDSSFYGYTF. The CDR3 bases are TGTGCCAGCAGCTTGGGGGACAGTTCTTTCTATGGCTACACCTTC.

The chain joins TRBV3-1 to TRBJ2-5; the D is unclear. CDR3 length equals 13 residues. CDR1 and CDR2 (germline): LGHDT, YNNKEL (reference sequence). V was clipped by 0 bases and J by 3 bases, with 5 bases between them. In nucleotides, the CDR3 is TGTGCCAGCAGCCAAGACCCCGAAGAGACCCAGTACTTC. It encodes CASSQDPEETQYF.

This clonotype showed up just a few times. The rearrangement links TRBV9 to TRBJ1-2; perhaps TRBD1 as D (5 bases). This CDR3 has 13 amino acids. Looked up from germline, CDR1 is SGDLS and CDR2 is YYNGEE. The ends were cut back, 0 bases at V and 6 bases at J, with 9 bases in the middle. CDR3 coding DNA: TGTGCCAGCAGCGTAGTCCCGGGGGATGGCTACACCTTC. Translated: CASSVVPGDGYTF.

This clonotype was detected only a few times. The V gene is TRBV6-6, the J gene TRBJ1-5, with unresolved D. Germline assignment: CDR1 MNHNY and CDR2 SVGAGI (reference sequence). This CDR3 has 15 amino acids. Trimming took off 8 bases at V and 4 bases at J, with 18 bases between the two ends. DNA for the CDR3: TGTGCCAGCGAGTCCGGAGGGCAGAAAAATCAGCCCCAGCATTTT. Translated: CASESGGQKNQPQHF.

V usage is TRBV11-2 and J usage is TRBJ1-1, with D possibly TRBD1 on 5 matching bases. V lost 2 bases and J lost 0, with 7 bases in between. CDR3 size: 14 residues. Germline-derived CDR1 and CDR2 are SGHAT and FQNNGV. CDR3 amino acids: CASSLRQMNTEAFF. The CDR3 region has the DNA TGTGCCAGCAGCTTAAGACAGATGAACACTGAAGCTTTCTTT.

A few counts support this clonotype. CDR3 residues: CASTPLAGGYNEQFF. In DNA, the CDR3 is TGTGCCAGTACCCCACTAGCGGGAGGATACAATGAGCAGTTCTTC. The V call is TRBV19, the J call TRBJ2-1; 12 nucleotides line up with TRBD2. Germline CDR1 and CDR2: LNHDA and SQIVND (reference sequence). This CDR3 region has 15 residues. The V gene end was trimmed by 7 bases and the J gene end by 4 bases; junction bases not matched to a gene: 5.

This clonotype was detected many times. The chain joins TRBV27 to TRBJ2-1; a possible D gene is TRBD2 (5 bases). The CDR3 has 15 amino acids. Germline lookup yields CDR1 MNHEY and CDR2 SMNVEV (reference sequence). Trimming shortened V by 4 bases and J by 6 bases, and 16 bases separated the two germline ends. The CDR3 bases are TGTGCCAGCAGTTCGTTTCTCTATGGAGGCAATGAGCAGTTCTTC. Protein sequence: CASSSFLYGGNEQFF.

In the case of this clonotype: Possible read error: a much larger clone is one base away. The chain employs TRBV4-1 and TRBJ2-1; 8 bases agree with TRBD2. This CDR3 has 16 residues. After removal of 5 bases from V and 6 bases from J, the junction contained 12 bases not matched to a gene. In germline, CDR1 is MGHRA, CDR2 YSYEKL. The DNA of the CDR3 is TGCGCCAGCAGCTCATCCGGGACTAGTCTCTCCAATGAGCAGTTCTTC. It specifies CASSSSGTSLSNEQFF.

V is TRBV7-2 and J is TRBJ1-1; TRBD1 matches 7 bases. The CDR3 is made up of 13 amino acids. J lost 5 bases, V lost 4 bases, and 4 bases had no gene match. Germline V gene lookup returns CDR1 SGHTA and CDR2 FQGNSA. CDR3 sequence (DNA): TGTGCCAGCAGCTCGGACAGGACGACTGAAGCTTTCTTT. This codes for CASSSDRTTEAFF.

On this clonotype itself: Since a much larger clone is just one base distant, this may be a read error. The rearrangement links TRBV7-8 to TRBJ2-5; 11 nucleotides agree with TRBD2. The CDR3 length is 16 residues. Germline V gene data show CDR1 as SGHVS and CDR2 as FQNEAQ. CDR3 nucleotide sequence: TGTGCCAACAGCCTTCCTAGCGGGAGGTTTCAAGAGACCCAGTACTTC. It codes for CANSLPSGRFQETQYF.

Concerning this clonotype itself: A much bigger clone sits one base away, suggesting this may be a read error. The chain employs TRBV28 and TRBJ2-4, with D hard to call. The DNA end is a closer match to TRBJ2-7, so the J assignment may be wrong. The CDR3 has 14 amino acids. Germline CDR1 reads MDHEN; CDR2 reads SYDVKM. CDR3 nucleotide sequence: TGTGCCGGCAGGCCAGATACCACGTCCTACGAGCAGTACTTC. The encoded protein is CAGRPDTTSYEQYF.

The J gene is TRBJ2-7, the V gene TRBV20-1; D perhaps matches TRBD2 (5 bases). V lost 5 bases and J lost 6, with 23 bases in between. The CDR3 totals 15 residues. The germline V gene has CDR1 DFQATT and CDR2 SNEGSKA (reference sequence). CDR3 region: CSAASPSLVGGEQYF. The DNA of the CDR3 is TGCAGTGCTGCCTCCCCCTCACTAGTCGGAGGCGAGCAGTACTTC.

The table lists this clonotype with many counts. The chain combines TRBV5-1 with TRBJ2-7, with a weak D call TRBD2 (6 bases). The germline CDR1 and CDR2 sequences are SGHRS and YFSETQ. This CDR3 spans 14 amino acids. V was trimmed by 4 bases and J by 0 bases, leaving 11 bases between them. The DNA of the CDR3 is TGCGCCAGCAGCCTGACTAGTCCCTCCTACGAGCAGTACTTC. It codes for CASSLTSPSYEQYF. Complete variable domain (other parts from reference TRBV5-1 and TRBJ2-7): KAGVTQTPRYLIKTRGQQVTLSCSPISGHRSVSWYQQTPGQGLQFLFEYFSETQRNKGNFPGRFSGRQFSNSRSEMNVSTLELGDSALYLCASSLTSPSYEQYFGPGTRLTVT.

Comment on this clonotype: Given a much more abundant clone one base away, this may be a read error. Here the CDR3 reads CGASTLGLAGGEQYF. Written as DNA, the CDR3 is TGCGGTGCTAGTACGCTCGGACTAGCGGGTGGAGAGCAGTACTTC. The V gene is TRBV20-1, the J gene TRBJ2-5; the match to TRBD2 covers 11 bases. This CDR3 is 15 amino acids long. Germline-derived CDR1 and CDR2 are DFQATT and SNEGSKA (reference sequence).